This is a list of T cell receptor beta chains from one sample in a study of CD4 T cells in relation to SARS-CoV-2 and coronaviruses. These receptors lack a known antigen. Repertoires were generated with immunoSEQ multiplex PCR, while TCRdb's copy carries only in-frame clones and drops some. Found here are 26,000 or so clones, 65% to 80% of them singletons; the top ten hold 10%. The sample consisted of CD4+ T cells from PBMCs, cultured in vitro. The receptors were gathered from a human donor in good health. Each CDR3 is given with its conserved first and last residue. A D gene is named only where the DNA matches it firmly. Only some rows state a clone size, as once, few, many or a class for expanded clones.

D: NA
J: TRBJ1-2
V: TRBV11-2
length: 15
size: NA
CDR3: CASSSETGYRVGYTF
DNA: TGTGCCAGCAGCTCCGAGACAGGATATCGTGTTGGCTACACCTTC

D: TRBD2
J: TRBJ2-1
V: TRBV11-3
length: 17
size: NA
CDR3: CASSLLTGTSGTNEQFF
DNA: TGTGCCAGCAGCTTACTGACCGGGACTAGCGGGACGAATGAGCAGTTCTTC

D: TRBD2
J: TRBJ2-7
V: TRBV7-9
length: 15
size: NA
CDR3: CASSSLAGGLYEQYF
DNA: TGTGCCAGCAGCTCCCTAGCGGGAGGCCTGTACGAGCAGTACTTC

D: TRBD1
J: TRBJ2-3
V: TRBV18
length: 14
size: NA
CDR3: CASSPGQSTDTQYF
DNA: TGTGCCAGCTCACCGGGACAGTCCACAGATACGCAGTATTTT

D: TRBD2
J: TRBJ2-7
V: TRBV18
length: 14
size: NA
CDR3: CASSPTSGSSEQYF
DNA: TGTGCCAGCTCTCCGACTAGCGGGAGTTCCGAGCAGTACTTC

D: NA
J: TRBJ2-7
V: TRBV6-2/TRBV6-3
length: 13
size: NA
CDR3: CASSLSMVYEQYF
DNA: TGTGCCAGCAGTCTTTCGATGGTCTACGAGCAGTACTTC

D: NA
J: TRBJ1-2
V: TRBV2
length: 12
size: few
CDR3: CASSGTLGGYTF
DNA: TGTGCCAGCTCCGGGACGTTGGGTGGCTACACCTTC

D: NA
J: TRBJ1-5
V: TRBV2
length: 15
size: few
CDR3: CASSEMGESNQPQHF
DNA: TGTGCCAGCAGTGAAATGGGGGAGAGCAATCAGCCCCAGCATTTT

D: TRBD2
J: TRBJ2-7
V: TRBV2
length: 14
size: NA
CDR3: CASRLLAGGPEQYF
DNA: TGTGCCAGCAGACTACTAGCGGGGGGGCCAGAGCAGTACTTC

D: TRBD1
J: TRBJ2-5
V: TRBV12-5
length: 13
size: NA
CDR3: CASGLDRAETQYF
DNA: TGTGCTAGTGGTCTGGACAGGGCAGAGACCCAGTACTTC

D: TRBD1
J: TRBJ2-7
V: TRBV5-6
length: 15
size: NA
CDR3: CASSDRTGKTYEQYF
DNA: TGTGCCAGCAGCGATAGGACAGGGAAAACCTACGAGCAGTACTTC

D: TRBD1
J: TRBJ1-5
V: TRBV6-5
length: 15
size: NA
CDR3: CASSYPTGENQPQHF
DNA: TGTGCCAGCAGTTACCCGACAGGGGAGAATCAGCCCCAGCATTTT

D: NA
J: TRBJ2-3
V: TRBV7-2
length: 15
size: NA
CDR3: CASSFRPSGTDTQYF
DNA: TGTGCCAGCAGCTTCAGACCGTCTGGCACAGATACGCAGTATTTT

D: NA
J: TRBJ1-2
V: TRBV2
length: 13
size: NA
CDR3: CASSPLGDVGYTF
DNA: TGTGCCAGCAGCCCTTTGGGGGACGTAGGCTACACCTTC

D: NA
J: TRBJ2-5
V: TRBV6-6
length: 14
size: NA
CDR3: CATLLGHSRGTQYF
DNA: TGTGCCACCCTTCTGGGCCACTCCAGGGGAACCCAGTACTTC

D: TRBD1
J: TRBJ2-7
V: TRBV12-3/TRBV12-4
length: 12
size: NA
CDR3: CATGQGPYEQYF
DNA: TGTGCCACCGGACAGGGGCCCTACGAGCAGTACTTC

D: NA
J: TRBJ2-5
V: TRBV6-6
length: 11
size: NA
CDR3: CASSLRGFQYF
DNA: TGTGCCAGCAGCCTTCGGGGTTTCCAGTACTTC

D: TRBD1
J: TRBJ1-5
V: TRBV5-1
length: 13
size: few
CDR3: CASSLTGGQPQHF
DNA: TGCGCCAGCAGCTTGACAGGGGGACAGCCCCAGCATTTT

D: NA
J: TRBJ2-3
V: TRBV11-3
length: 14
size: NA
CDR3: CASSLGAVTDTQYF
DNA: TGTGCCAGCAGCTTAGGAGCGGTCACAGATACGCAGTATTTT

D: NA
J: TRBJ1-3
V: TRBV7-9
length: 12
size: few
CDR3: CASSLTEGSIYF
DNA: TGTGCCAGCAGCCTCACGGAGGGCAGCATATATTTT

D: NA
J: TRBJ1-2
V: TRBV7-2
length: 14
size: NA
CDR3: CASSEQAVKTGYTF
DNA: TGTGCCAGCAGCGAGCAGGCTGTAAAGACTGGCTACACCTTC

D: NA
J: TRBJ1-6
V: TRBV7-9
length: 13
size: NA
CDR3: CASTQGYSSPLHF
DNA: TGTGCCAGCACCCAGGGATATAGTTCACCCCTCCACTTT

D: TRBD1
J: TRBJ1-2
V: TRBV5-5
length: 16
size: few
CDR3: CASSSTGDNLNYGYTF
DNA: TGTGCCAGCAGCTCGACAGGGGACAACCTTAACTATGGCTACACCTTC

D: NA
J: TRBJ1-4
V: TRBV7-2
length: 12
size: NA
CDR3: CASSATNEKLFF
DNA: TGTGCCAGCAGCGCGACTAATGAAAAACTGTTTTTT

D: NA
J: TRBJ2-1
V: TRBV6-2/TRBV6-3
length: 14
size: NA
CDR3: CASSPGLANNEQFF
DNA: TGTGCCAGCAGCCCCGGGTTAGCTAACAATGAGCAGTTCTTC

D: TRBD1
J: TRBJ2-5
V: TRBV5-5
length: 15
size: NA
CDR3: CASSLGQGVGETQYF
DNA: TGTGCCAGCAGCTTGGGACAGGGGGTAGGAGAGACCCAGTACTTC

D: NA
J: TRBJ1-2
V: TRBV10-2
length: 14
size: NA
CDR3: CASSEVYRIGGYTF
DNA: TGCGCCAGCAGTGAGGTCTACAGGATAGGAGGCTACACCTTC

D: NA
J: TRBJ1-1
V: TRBV7-3
length: 12
size: NA
CDR3: CASSYRLTEAFF
DNA: TGTGCCAGCAGCTACAGGTTGACTGAAGCTTTCTTT

D: TRBD2
J: TRBJ2-1
V: TRBV4-2
length: 16
size: NA
CDR3: CASSKEASGSIIEQFF
DNA: TGTGCCAGCAGCAAAGAGGCTAGCGGGAGTATCATTGAGCAGTTCTTC

D: TRBD2
J: TRBJ2-7
V: TRBV5-1
length: 16
size: NA
CDR3: CASSLGPGGGPAEQYF
DNA: TGCGCCAGCAGCTTGGGCCCGGGGGGAGGGCCCGCCGAGCAGTACTTC

D: NA
J: TRBJ2-1
V: TRBV5-1
length: 13
size: NA
CDR3: CASSLGQGGEQFF
DNA: TGCGCCAGCAGCTTGGGACAGGGAGGAGAGCAGTTCTTC

D: NA
J: TRBJ2-7
V: TRBV25-1
length: 16
size: NA
CDR3: CASSGGGGQVTYEQYF
DNA: TGTGCCAGCAGTGGGGGTGGGGGACAAGTGACGTACGAGCAGTACTTC

D: NA
J: TRBJ1-1
V: TRBV5-1
length: 15
size: NA
CDR3: CASSPGGGLGTEAFF
DNA: TGCGCCAGCAGCCCGGGGGGGGGTTTAGGGACTGAAGCTTTCTTT

D: NA
J: TRBJ2-7
V: TRBV4-2
length: 14
size: few
CDR3: CASSQGLASYEQYF
DNA: TGTGCCAGCAGCCAAGGATTAGCCTCCTACGAGCAGTACTTC

D: NA
J: TRBJ1-6
V: TRBV18
length: 14
size: NA
CDR3: CASSRGQLDSPLHF
DNA: TGTGCCAGCTCGCGGGGACAATTGGATTCACCCCTCCACTTT

D: NA
J: TRBJ1-4
V: TRBV11-2
length: 13
size: NA
CDR3: CASSLGGNEKLFF
DNA: TGTGCCAGCAGCTTAGGCGGAAATGAAAAACTGTTTTTT

D: TRBD2
J: TRBJ2-5
V: TRBV25-1
length: 13
size: NA
CDR3: CASSVSGQETQYF
DNA: TGTGCCAGCAGTGTTAGCGGGCAAGAGACCCAGTACTTC

D: TRBD1
J: TRBJ2-1
V: TRBV6-5
length: 15
size: NA
CDR3: CASSPGQVGGNEQFF
DNA: TGTGCCAGCAGTCCAGGACAGGTTGGAGGCAATGAGCAGTTCTTC

D: TRBD1
J: TRBJ1-1
V: TRBV7-9
length: 15
size: few
CDR3: CASSLGQGARTEAFF
DNA: TGTGCCAGCAGCTTAGGACAGGGGGCTCGGACTGAAGCTTTCTTT

D: TRBD2
J: TRBJ2-5
V: TRBV5-6
length: 18
size: NA
CDR3: CASSLLGLAGLLGETQYF
DNA: TGTGCCAGCAGCTTGTTGGGACTAGCGGGGCTACTAGGGGAGACCCAGTACTTC

D: NA
J: TRBJ2-7
V: TRBV9
length: 12
size: NA
CDR3: CASSVDQGRQYF
DNA: TGTGCCAGCAGCGTAGATCAAGGTCGGCAGTACTTC

D: NA
J: TRBJ1-1
V: TRBV6-5
length: 14
size: NA
CDR3: CASSYGGASTEAFF
DNA: TGTGCCAGCAGTTACGGGGGCGCAAGCACTGAAGCTTTCTTT

D: NA
J: TRBJ1-4
V: TRBV7-9
length: 14
size: NA
CDR3: CASSLAGEVEKLFF
DNA: TGTGCCAGCAGCTTAGCGGGGGAAGTGGAAAAACTGTTTTTT

D: NA
J: TRBJ1-3
V: TRBV20-1
length: 11
size: NA
CDR3: CSARGGNTIYF
DNA: TGCAGTGCTAGAGGAGGAAACACCATATATTTT

D: TRBD2
J: TRBJ2-3
V: TRBV7-2
length: 15
size: once
CDR3: CASSSGLAMADTQYF
DNA: TGTGCCAGCAGCTCGGGACTAGCGATGGCAGATACGCAGTATTTT

D: TRBD1
J: TRBJ2-7
V: TRBV5-1
length: 15
size: NA
CDR3: CASSGRQGARYEQYF
DNA: TGCGCCAGCAGCGGCCGACAGGGGGCTAGATACGAGCAGTACTTC

D: TRBD2
J: TRBJ2-7
V: TRBV4-2
length: 15
size: NA
CDR3: CASSQGRGGPYEQYF
DNA: TGTGCCAGCAGCCAAGGTCGGGGGGGGCCCTACGAGCAGTACTTC

D: NA
J: TRBJ2-1
V: TRBV5-4
length: 12
size: NA
CDR3: CASSPDYNEQFF
DNA: TGTGCCAGCAGCCCTGATTACAATGAGCAGTTCTTC

D: NA
J: TRBJ2-3
V: TRBV10-3
length: 15
size: few
CDR3: CAISVSREGTDTQYF
DNA: TGTGCCATCAGTGTATCGAGAGAGGGCACAGATACGCAGTATTTT

D: NA
J: TRBJ1-4
V: TRBV7-8
length: 16
size: NA
CDR3: CASSLAWGQIPEKLFF
DNA: TGTGCCAGCAGCTTAGCGTGGGGGCAGATTCCTGAAAAACTGTTTTTT

D: TRBD2
J: TRBJ2-1
V: TRBV28
length: 13
size: NA
CDR3: CASRPERGNEQFF
DNA: TGTGCCAGCAGGCCAGAGCGGGGCAATGAGCAGTTCTTC